This entry lists 17 T cell receptor beta chains sequenced from one sample in a study of blood T cells in healthy people across ages. Alongside a J-beta primer mix, a sample-barcoded 5' primer served in a second PCR lasting about 7 to 12 cycles. TCRdb analysed the 5' RACE reads with MiXCR anew, one entry per CDR3 protein. This table holds 630,000 or so distinct CDR3 sequences, 32% found once. The specimen sequenced was blood. These receptor sequences come from a woman over 75 in good health.

This clonotype has a single count. The V call is TRBV20-1, the J call TRBJ1-1; 9 nucleotides align to TRBD1. Germline V gene lookup returns CDR1 DFQATT and CDR2 SNEGSKA (reference sequence). The V gene end was trimmed by 3 bases and the J gene end by 5 bases; junction bases not matched to a gene: 4. This CDR3 contains 13 residues. The DNA of the CDR3 is TGCAGTGCTAGCCGAGGACAGGGGACTGAAGCTTTCTTT. It is translated as CSASRGQGTEAFF.

As DNA, the CDR3 is TGTGCCAGCAGCTTAACAGGACAGGGGGCGCGTGGGGCCAACGTCCTGACTTTC. It encodes CASSLTGQGARGANVLTF. This chain connects TRBV7-3 to TRBJ2-6; 11 bases match TRBD1. Germline trimming cut 0 bases from V and 3 bases from J; bases unmatched to any gene: 4. The CDR3 has 18 amino acids. The germline V gene has CDR1 SGHTA and CDR2 FQGTGA.

The V call is TRBV4-3, the J call TRBJ2-6, with TRBD1 as a possible D gene (5 bases). This CDR3 spans 18 amino acids. Trimming took off 4 bases at V and 1 base at J, with 17 bases between the two ends. CDR1 is LGHNA and CDR2 is YSLEER in the germline V gene. CDR3 bases: TGCGCCAGCAGCCCGTTGGACACCATCAATTCTGGGGCCAACGTCCTGACTTTC. It yields the protein CASSPLDTINSGANVLTF.

The J gene is TRBJ1-1, the V gene TRBV5-1; D unresolved. V lost 0 bases, J lost 3 bases, and 9 bases lay in between. Germline CDR1 SGHRS, CDR2 YFSETQ. CDR3 length equals 14 residues. CDR3 sequence: CASSLVPQDTEAFF. In DNA form, the CDR3 reads TGCGCCAGCAGCTTGGTTCCCCAGGACACTGAAGCTTTCTTT.

Regarding this clonotype: This may be a read error: a much more frequent sequence differs by one nucleotide. The chain joins TRBV30 to TRBJ2-5; D may be TRBD2 (8 bases). The J call could be wrong; TRBJ2-7 is a better fit for the DNA end. Germline V gene sequence: CDR1 GTSNPN, CDR2 SVGIG (reference sequence). The CDR3 spans 14 residues. CDR3 loop: CVWSREGALSEQYF. The DNA for the CDR3 is TGTGTCTGGAGTCGGGAGGGGGCCTTGAGCGAGCAGTACTTC.

This clonotype has only a few counts. It may be a read error: a sequence one base away is much more abundant. The chain couples TRBV5-4 to TRBJ1-2; D is undetermined. The CDR3 consists of 13 residues. V lost 4 bases to trimming and J lost 4 bases, with 11 bases between them. Germline loops: CDR1 SGHNT, CDR2 YYREEE (reference sequence). In DNA, the CDR3 is TGTGCCAGCAGCCCGCAGGAAAGCTATGGCTACACCTTC. Translation: CASSPQESYGYTF.

This clonotype was observed many times. The chain recombines TRBV29-1 with TRBJ2-4; D possibly corresponds to TRBD1 (6 bases). Trimming removed 4 bases at V and 6 bases at J, with 19 bases between. The CDR3 loop spans 15 amino acids. The germline CDR1 and CDR2 sequences are SQVTM and ANQGSEA. The CDR3, as DNA: TGCAGCGTTGCCCCCCCTACAGGGAATGGAAACATTCAGTACTTC. It yields the protein CSVAPPTGNGNIQYF.

This clonotype came up a few times. The chain is built from TRBV2 and TRBJ1-2; D possibly corresponds to TRBD1 (6 bases). CDR1 SNHLY and CDR2 FYNNEI come from the germline V gene. With 0 bases removed from V and 8 bases from J, the gap between germline ends came to 10 bases. The CDR3 sequence is 13 residues long. The CDR3: CASSEARGQGYTF. CDR3 DNA sequence: TGTGCCAGCAGTGAAGCGCGGGGGCAGGGCTACACCTTC.

This clonotype was found many times. V usage is TRBV6-1 and J usage is TRBJ1-6; TRBD1 matches 11 bases. The CDR3 runs to 17 residues. Germline V CDR1 and CDR2: MNHNS, SASEGT. The trim removed 2 bases at V and 8 bases at J, leaving 8 bases unmatched. This chain's CDR3 is CASSEWTGGGVHSPLHF. In nucleotides, the CDR3 is TGTGCCAGCAGTGAATGGACAGGGGGCGGGGTTCATTCACCCCTCCACTTT.

This clonotype was recorded at least ten times. The V call is TRBV7-2, the J call TRBJ2-7; TRBD2 matches 8 bases. The germline V gene encodes CDR1 SGHTA and CDR2 FQGNSA. This CDR3 is built from 17 residues. J was trimmed by 2 bases and V by 4 bases; bases with no gene match: 13. CDR3 sequence reads: CASSSNGRGARTYEQYF. The CDR3 DNA reads as TGTGCCAGCAGCTCTAACGGGCGGGGGGCGCGTACCTACGAGCAGTACTTC.

This clonotype was seen at least ten times. The chain employs TRBV20-1 and TRBJ1-2, with D uncertain. Between the trimmed V and J ends, which lost 4 bases and 4 bases, there was a span of 13 bases. CDR3 length: 13 amino acids. The germline V gene has CDR1 DFQATT and CDR2 SNEGSKA (reference sequence). CDR3 nucleotide sequence: TGCAGTGCTACGTCGCATTTCCTCTATGGCTACACCTTC. The encoded protein is CSATSHFLYGYTF.

This clonotype was counted ten times or more. The rearrangement joins TRBV19 to TRBJ2-1; no clear D gene. Trimming removed 6 bases from V and 4 bases from J, with 10 bases in between. Germline CDR1 LNHDA, CDR2 SQIVND (reference sequence). CDR3 size: 13 residues. The CDR3 sequence: CASSREGYNEQFF. CDR3 DNA: TGTGCCAGTAGCCGAGAAGGGTACAATGAGCAGTTCTTC.

Notes on this clonotype: Possible read error: a much larger clone is one base away. This chain links TRBV9 with TRBJ2-3; D gene ambiguous. Germline CDR1 is SGDLS and CDR2 is YYNGEE. The ends were cut back, 4 bases at V and 6 bases at J, with 15 bases in the middle. This CDR3 has 14 amino acids. The CDR3 bases are TGTGCCAGCAGCTGCGGCCTAGGATCTGATACGCAGTATTTT. Translated, it gives CASSCGLGSDTQYF.

This clonotype showed up many times. This chain links TRBV7-2 with TRBJ2-1; 10 nucleotides line up with TRBD1. CDR1 is SGHTA and CDR2 is FQGNSA in the germline V gene. This CDR3 comprises 15 residues. The V gene end was trimmed by 8 bases and the J gene end by 7 bases; junction bases not matched to a gene: 11. In DNA, the CDR3 is TGTGCCAGCTCATTAGGACAGGGGGGGACGAATGAGCAGTTCTTC. Its translation: CASSLGQGGTNEQFF.

This clonotype was observed many times. This chain connects TRBV20-1 to TRBJ2-7, with TRBD1 matching over 10 bases. Looked up from germline, CDR1 is DFQATT and CDR2 is SNEGSKA (reference sequence). V was clipped by 5 bases and J by 3 bases; unmatched bases: 10. CDR3 length: 15 residues. The CDR3 sequence: CSAGGTGEILYEQYF. The CDR3 DNA is TGCAGTGCTGGGGGGACAGGGGAGATCCTCTACGAGCAGTACTTC.

Turning to this clonotype: A much bigger clone sits one base away, suggesting this may be a read error. The chain is built from TRBV7-8 and TRBJ1-2; D gene ambiguous. CDR3 length equals 13 residues. The germline gives CDR1 SGHVS, CDR2 FQNEAQ. CDR3 residues: CASSLGMDYGCTF. The CDR3 DNA is TGTGCCAGCAGCCTGGGGATGGACTATGGCTGCACCTTC.

The rearrangement uses TRBV12-3 or TRBV12-4 and TRBJ2-1; D not resolved. CDR3 size: 13 residues. V shed 6 bases and J shed 4 bases, with 10 bases lying between them. CDR3 region: CASSSPEYNEQFF. The CDR3, as DNA: TGTGCCAGCAGCTCCCCAGAGTACAATGAGCAGTTCTTC.